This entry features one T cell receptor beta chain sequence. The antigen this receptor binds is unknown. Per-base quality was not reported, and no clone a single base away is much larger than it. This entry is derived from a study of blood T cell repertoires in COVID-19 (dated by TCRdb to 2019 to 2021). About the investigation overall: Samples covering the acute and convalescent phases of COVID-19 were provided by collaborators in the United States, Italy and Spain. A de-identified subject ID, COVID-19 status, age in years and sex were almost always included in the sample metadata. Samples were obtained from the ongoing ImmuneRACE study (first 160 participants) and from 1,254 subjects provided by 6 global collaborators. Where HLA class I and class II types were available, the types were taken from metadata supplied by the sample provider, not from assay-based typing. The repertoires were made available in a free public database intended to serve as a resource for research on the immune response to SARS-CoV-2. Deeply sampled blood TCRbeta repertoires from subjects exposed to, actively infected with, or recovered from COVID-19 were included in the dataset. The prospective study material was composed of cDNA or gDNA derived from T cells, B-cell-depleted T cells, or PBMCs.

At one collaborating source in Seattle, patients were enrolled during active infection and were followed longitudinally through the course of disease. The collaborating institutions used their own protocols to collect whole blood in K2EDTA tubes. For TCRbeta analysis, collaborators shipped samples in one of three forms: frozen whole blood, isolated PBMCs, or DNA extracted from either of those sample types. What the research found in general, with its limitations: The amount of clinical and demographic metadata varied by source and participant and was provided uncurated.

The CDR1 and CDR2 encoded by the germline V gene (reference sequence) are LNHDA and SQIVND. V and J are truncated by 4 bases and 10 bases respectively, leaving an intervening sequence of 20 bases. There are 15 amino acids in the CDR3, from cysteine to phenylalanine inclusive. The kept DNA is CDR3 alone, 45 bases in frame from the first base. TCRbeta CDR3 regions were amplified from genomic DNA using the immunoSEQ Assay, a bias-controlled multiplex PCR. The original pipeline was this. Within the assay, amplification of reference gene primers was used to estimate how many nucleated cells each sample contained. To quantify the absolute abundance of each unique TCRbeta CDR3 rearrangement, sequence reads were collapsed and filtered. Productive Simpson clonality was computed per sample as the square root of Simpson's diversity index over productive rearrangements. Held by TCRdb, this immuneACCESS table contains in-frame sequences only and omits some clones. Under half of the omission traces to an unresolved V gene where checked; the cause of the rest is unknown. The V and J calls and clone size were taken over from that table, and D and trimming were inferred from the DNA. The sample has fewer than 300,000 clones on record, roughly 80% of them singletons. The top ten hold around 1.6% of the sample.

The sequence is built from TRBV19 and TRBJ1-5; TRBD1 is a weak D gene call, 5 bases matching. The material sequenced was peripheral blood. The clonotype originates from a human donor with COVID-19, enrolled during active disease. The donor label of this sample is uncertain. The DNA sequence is TGTGCCAGTAGTAGTGTTGGGCAGGGTAAAAGTCCCCAGCATTTT. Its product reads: CASSSVGQGKSPQHF.